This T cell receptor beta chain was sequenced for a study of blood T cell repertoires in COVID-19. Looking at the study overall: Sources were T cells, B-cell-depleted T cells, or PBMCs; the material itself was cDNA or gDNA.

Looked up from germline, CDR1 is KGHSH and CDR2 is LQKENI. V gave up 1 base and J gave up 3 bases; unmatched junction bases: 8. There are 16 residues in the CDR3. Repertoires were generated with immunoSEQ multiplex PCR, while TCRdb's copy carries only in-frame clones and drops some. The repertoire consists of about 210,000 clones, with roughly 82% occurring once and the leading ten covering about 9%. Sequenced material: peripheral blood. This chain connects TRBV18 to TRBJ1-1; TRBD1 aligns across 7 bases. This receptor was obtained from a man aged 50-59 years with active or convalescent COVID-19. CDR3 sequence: CASSPLDQGVDTEAFF. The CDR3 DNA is TGTGCCAGCTCACCACTCGACCAGGGGGTTGACACTGAAGCTTTCTTT.